This entry lists 28 T cell receptor beta chains sequenced from one sample in a study of blood T cell repertoires in COVID-19. Assay: immunoSEQ multiplex PCR; the TCRdb copy retains only in-frame clones and omits some. The sample lists around 57,000 clones, roughly 87% seen once, with 20% to 25% in the top ten. Material: peripheral blood. The origin of the receptors is a woman older than 75 with COVID-19, enrolled during active disease.

The V call is TRBV7-2, the J call TRBJ2-5; D possibly corresponds to TRBD2 (7 bases). Germline loops: CDR1 SGHTA, CDR2 FQGNSA. Trimming removed 5 bases at V and 0 bases at J, with 16 bases between. This CDR3 has 16 residues. The CDR3 here is CASSPFRGAYQETQYF. DNA of the CDR3: TGTGCCAGCAGCCCATTCCGGGGGGCGTACCAAGAGACCCAGTACTTC.

This chain links TRBV5-1 with TRBJ2-2, with D possibly matching TRBD1 (5 bases). CDR1 SGHRS and CDR2 YFSETQ come from the germline V gene. V was cut by 5 bases and J by 1 base, with 15 bases left in between. CDR3 size: 16 residues. The CDR3 nucleotides read TGCGCCAGCAGTTTGCCAGGACACCTGAACACCGGGGAGCTGTTTTTT. Protein: CASSLPGHLNTGELFF.

The chain recombines TRBV27 with TRBJ1-1; D is possibly TRBD1 (6 bases). There are 15 residues in the CDR3. Germline CDR1 reads MNHEY; CDR2 reads SMNVEV (reference sequence). Trimming pared 5 bases from V and 1 base from J, leaving 14 bases between. The CDR3 nucleotides read TGTGCCAGCAGTACCGGGGAAGGGGGGAACACTGAAGCTTTCTTT. As protein: CASSTGEGGNTEAFF.

The V gene is TRBV10-3, the J gene TRBJ2-2, with TRBD1 matching over 9 bases. Germline V gives CDR1 ENHRY, CDR2 SYGVKD. This CDR3 region has 14 residues. The V segment lost 9 bases and the J segment 1 base; nucleotides outside the gene matches: 3. The CDR3 loop reads CAMKTGGNTGELFF. CDR3 nucleotides: TGTGCCATGAAGACAGGGGGGAACACCGGGGAGCTGTTTTTT.

The chain carries TRBV25-1 and TRBJ2-3, with TRBD1 identical over 8 bases. This CDR3 is 15 amino acids long. V lost 1 base to trimming and J lost 5 bases; unmatched junction nucleotides: 5. Germline assignment: CDR1 MGHDK and CDR2 SYGVNS. The CDR3 bases are TGTGCCAGCAGTGAATTGGACAGGGATGGAGATACGCAGTATTTT. It codes for CASSELDRDGDTQYF.

The chain recombines TRBV3-1 (or the pseudogene TRBV3-2) with TRBJ2-5; TRBD2 matches 11 bases. This CDR3 region has 15 residues. V was clipped by 1 base and J by 5 bases; unmatched bases: 3. Germline V gives CDR1 LGHDT, CDR2 YNNKEL (reference sequence). As DNA, the CDR3 is TGTGCCAGCAGCCAAGGAGCTAGCGGGGGGGAGACCCAGTACTTC. As protein: CASSQGASGGETQYF.

The genes are TRBV19 and TRBJ1-2; 7 bases agree with TRBD1. Germline V lookup: CDR1 LNHDA, CDR2 SQIVND (reference sequence). The CDR3 contains 14 residues. V dropped 5 bases and J dropped 5; count of bases not matched to a gene: 8. CDR3 residues: CASSSTGPQYGYTF. The CDR3 region has the DNA TGTGCCAGTAGTTCGACAGGGCCTCAATATGGCTACACCTTC.

The CDR3, as DNA: TGCGCCAGCAGCCTCAAGGTGGGACAGCCAACAATTAAGGAGAACACTGAAGCTTTCTTT. Protein: CASSLKVGQPTIKENTEAFF. V is TRBV5-1 and J is TRBJ1-1; 7 bases agree with TRBD1. The CDR3 extends over 20 amino acids. Per germline, CDR1 SGHRS and CDR2 YFSETQ. The trim removed 4 bases at V and 1 base at J, leaving 22 bases unmatched.

The V call is TRBV12-2, the J call TRBJ2-7; TRBD1, as called in the table, went unchecked against the DNA. TRBV12-2 is described as a pseudogene. The CDR3 covers 18 residues. The DNA for the CDR3 is TGTGCAAGTCGCTTAGCCCTTACTCGGGGACAGGGATACTACGAGCAGTACTTC. This encodes CASRLALTRGQGYYEQYF.

J is TRBJ2-3 and V is TRBV6-5, with 12 bases that match TRBD2. In germline, CDR1 is MNHEY, CDR2 SVGAGI. J gave up 5 bases and V 6 bases, and 0 bases lay outside the gene matches. The CDR3 extends over 13 amino acids. CDR3 residues: CASRTSGGDTQYF. CDR3 DNA: TGTGCCAGCAGGACTAGCGGGGGAGATACGCAGTATTTT.

CDR3 sequence reads: CASSFGQVEAFF. In nucleotides, the CDR3 is TGTGCCAGCAGCTTTGGCCAGGTTGAAGCTTTCTTT. The chain uses TRBV7-9 and TRBJ1-1; D unclear. V gave up 3 bases and J gave up 7 bases, with 9 bases separating them. Germline CDR1 and CDR2: SEHNR and FQNEAQ (reference sequence). This CDR3 spans 12 amino acids. Based on the CDR3 plus reference TRBV7-9 and TRBJ1-1, the full variable domain is DTGVSQNPRHKITKRGQNVTFRCDPISEHNRLYWYRQTLGQGPEFLTYFQNEAQLEKSRLLSDRFSAERPKGSFSTLEIQRTEQGDSAMYLCASSFGQVEAFFGQGTRLTVV.

The chain joins TRBV12-5 to TRBJ1-5; D is ambiguous. V was cut by 3 bases and J by 1 base, with 10 bases left in between. The germline CDR1 and CDR2 sequences are LGHNT and FRNRAP. The CDR3 covers 15 residues. The DNA of the CDR3 is TGTGCTAGTGGTTTACACCACGGGAGCAATCAGCCCCAGCATTTT. Translated: CASGLHHGSNQPQHF.

The V call is TRBV9, the J call TRBJ2-3; 14 nucleotides align to TRBD2. The ends lost 3 bases at V and 2 bases at J; junction bases unmatched: 5. CDR1 SGDLS and CDR2 YYNGEE come from the germline V gene. This CDR3 has 17 amino acids. DNA for the CDR3: TGTGCCAGCAGCGCTGGACTAGCGGGGGGCGTCACAGATACGCAGTATTTT. Its protein is CASSAGLAGGVTDTQYF.

J is TRBJ2-6 and V is TRBV4-1; 8 bases fit TRBD1. The V and J ends lost 4 bases and 3 bases, in that order; junction bases with no gene match: 11. CDR1 is MGHRA, CDR2 YSYEKL, per germline. The CDR3 is made up of 18 amino acids. The CDR3 DNA sequence: TGCGCCAGCAGCCCTACAGGGGGTTTATCTCTTGGGGCCAACGTCCTGACTTTC. This translates into CASSPTGGLSLGANVLTF.

The chain recombines TRBV5-1 with TRBJ2-1, with a possible D match to TRBD1 (6 bases). The germline V gene has CDR1 SGHRS and CDR2 YFSETQ. The CDR3 has 16 residues. V was clipped by 4 bases and J by 1 base, with 15 bases between them. The CDR3 reads CASSGGFEGSYNEQFF. CDR3 nucleotide sequence: TGCGCCAGCAGCGGGGGCTTCGAGGGATCCTACAATGAGCAGTTCTTC.

The chain joins TRBV6-5 to TRBJ2-1; 8 bases line up with TRBD2. With 7 bases clipped from V and 7 bases from J, the junction kept 6 bases outside the gene matches. The V gene's germline CDR1 is MNHEY and CDR2 SVGAGI. The CDR3 length is 13 residues. The CDR3 region has the DNA TGTGCCAGCAAAGCCGGGGGGGCAAATGAGCAGTTCTTC. It encodes CASKAGGANEQFF.

The chain joins TRBV29-1 to TRBJ1-1, with D possibly matching TRBD1 (5 bases). CDR1 SQVTM and CDR2 ANQGSEA come from the germline V gene. CDR3 size: 16 residues. Trimming left V 4 bases short and J 2 bases short, with 20 bases between. This CDR3 is CSVVGALLRKNTEAFF. The CDR3 DNA reads as TGCAGCGTTGTAGGGGCCCTTCTCCGAAAAAACACTGAAGCTTTCTTT. Combining the CDR3 with reference TRBV29-1 and TRBJ1-1 gives the whole variable domain SAVISQKPSRDICQRGTSLTIQCQVDSQVTMMFWYRQQPGQSLTLIATANQGSEATYESGFVIDKFPISRPNLTFSTLTVSNMSPEDSSIYLCSVVGALLRKNTEAFFGQGTRLTVV.

The chain combines TRBV7-9 with TRBJ2-3, with 7 positions matching TRBD1. Germline assignment: CDR1 SEHNR and CDR2 FQNEAQ (reference sequence). V shed 3 bases, J shed 2 bases, and the junction held 5 bases outside the gene matches. This CDR3 has 15 residues. The CDR3 DNA sequence: TGTGCCAGCAGCTTCCGGGACAGATTCACAGATACGCAGTATTTT. As protein: CASSFRDRFTDTQYF.

The count of this clone is one. J is TRBJ2-5 and V is TRBV12-5; the D gene is possibly TRBD1 (5 bases). V was trimmed by 6 bases and J by 2 bases, leaving 7 bases between them. This CDR3 comprises 12 residues. Germline CDR1 reads LGHNT; CDR2 reads FRNRAP. The DNA of the CDR3 is TGTGCTAGTGGCCAGGGACAAGAGACCCAGTACTTC. This sequence encodes CASGQGQETQYF. Supplemented by reference TRBV12-5 and TRBJ2-5, the full variable domain reads DARVTQTPRHKVTEMGQEVTMRCQPILGHNTVFWYRQTMMQGLELLAYFRNRAPLDDSGMPKDRFSAEMPDATLATLKIQPSEPRDSAVYFCASGQGQETQYFGPGTRLLVL.

V gene TRBV5-1 combines with J gene TRBJ2-2; 10 bases line up with TRBD2. CDR3 size: 15 residues. V shed 4 bases, J shed 6 bases, and the junction held 6 bases outside the gene matches. Germline V CDR1 and CDR2: SGHRS, YFSETQ. CDR3: CASSAVAGGSGELFF. CDR3 bases: TGCGCCAGCAGCGCTGTAGCGGGGGGCTCCGGGGAGCTGTTTTTT.

In this sample, this clone turned up once. The chain has TRBV18 and TRBJ1-2, with D perhaps matching TRBD1 (5 bases). The CDR3 loop spans 14 amino acids. V gave up 2 bases and J gave up 0 bases, with 7 bases separating them. Germline V CDR1 and CDR2: KGHSH, LQKENI. The CDR3 loop is CASSPDSSNYGYTF. The CDR3 DNA follows: TGTGCCAGCTCACCAGACAGCTCTAACTATGGCTACACCTTC. The full variable domain, completed using reference TRBV18 and TRBJ1-2, is NAGVMQNPRHLVRRRGQEARLRCSPMKGHSHVYWYRQLPEEGLKFMVYLQKENIIDESGMPKERFSAEFPKEGPSILRIQQVVRGDSAAYFCASSPDSSNYGYTFGSGTRLTVV.

This rearrangement joins TRBV6-5 to TRBJ1-1, with 8 nucleotides matching TRBD1. This CDR3 is built from 16 residues. V trimming: 0 bases; J trimming: 3 bases; junction bases outside the gene matches: 6. CDR1 MNHEY and CDR2 SVGAGI come from the germline V gene. DNA for the CDR3: TGTGCCAGCAGTTACTCGAGAGGACAGGGATACACTGAAGCTTTCTTT. Its translation: CASSYSRGQGYTEAFF.

This chain uses TRBV3-1 (or the pseudogene TRBV3-2) with TRBJ1-2; D may be TRBD1 (6 bases). The CDR3 covers 16 residues. Trimming took 4 bases from V and 6 from J, leaving 21 bases between them. In germline, CDR1 is LGHDT, CDR2 YNNKEL (reference sequence). DNA for the CDR3: TGTGCCAGCAGCCGGTATTCGGGGTCCAGGGGCAATGGCTACACCTTC. Its translation: CASSRYSGSRGNGYTF.

This chain uses TRBV7-9 with TRBJ2-2; 9 nucleotides match TRBD1. Germline V gene data show CDR1 as SEHNR and CDR2 as FQNEAQ (reference sequence). The CDR3 extends over 15 amino acids. Trimming took 6 bases from V and 7 from J; bases not matched to a gene: 9. The CDR3 loop reads CASRPTGGVHGELFF. For the CDR3, the DNA is TGTGCCAGCAGGCCGACAGGGGGTGTGCACGGGGAGCTGTTTTTT.

This rearrangement joins TRBV3-1 (or the pseudogene TRBV3-2) to TRBJ2-3; TRBD2 aligns across 9 bases. J lost 10 bases, V lost 5 bases, and 13 bases had no gene match. CDR3 length equals 15 residues. From germline, CDR1 is LGHDT and CDR2 YNNKEL (reference sequence). In nucleotides, the CDR3 is TGTGCCAGCAGCTTCCAAGCGGGGGGCCGGTATCCGCAGTATTTT. Translation gives CASSFQAGGRYPQYF.

The chain links TRBV3-1 (or the pseudogene TRBV3-2) to TRBJ2-5; possibly TRBD2 for D (6 bases). The CDR3 is 12 amino acids. Germline lookup yields CDR1 LGHDT and CDR2 YNNKEL (reference sequence). The germline V and J ends were trimmed by 5 bases and 9 bases, with 13 bases remaining between them. CDR3 in DNA: TGTGCCAGCAGCTCGGGGGTCCGGGCCCAGTACTTC. It translates to CASSSGVRAQYF.

V and J are TRBV20-1 and TRBJ2-7, with 7 nucleotides matching TRBD1. This CDR3 comprises 15 residues. J was trimmed by 5 bases and V by 3 bases; bases with no gene match: 13. The germline V gene has CDR1 DFQATT and CDR2 SNEGSKA (reference sequence). Here the CDR3 reads CSASDRQGFSNEQYF. CDR3 DNA sequence: TGCAGTGCTAGTGACAGACAGGGCTTTTCAAACGAGCAGTACTTC.

The genes are TRBV7-3 and TRBJ1-4; D gene unclear. This CDR3 has 15 residues. Trimming pared 1 base from V and 3 bases from J, leaving 9 bases between. Germline V gives CDR1 SGHTA, CDR2 FQGTGA. DNA for the CDR3: TGTGCCAGCAGCTTAAATGGGAGTCCTAATGAAAAACTGTTTTTT. Protein sequence: CASSLNGSPNEKLFF. Supplemented by reference TRBV7-3 and TRBJ1-4, the full variable domain reads GAGVSQTPSNKVTEKGKYVELRCDPISGHTALYWYRQSLGQGPEFLIYFQGTGAADDSGLPNDRFFAVRPEGSVSTLKIQRTERGDSAVYLCASSLNGSPNEKLFFGSGTQLSVL.